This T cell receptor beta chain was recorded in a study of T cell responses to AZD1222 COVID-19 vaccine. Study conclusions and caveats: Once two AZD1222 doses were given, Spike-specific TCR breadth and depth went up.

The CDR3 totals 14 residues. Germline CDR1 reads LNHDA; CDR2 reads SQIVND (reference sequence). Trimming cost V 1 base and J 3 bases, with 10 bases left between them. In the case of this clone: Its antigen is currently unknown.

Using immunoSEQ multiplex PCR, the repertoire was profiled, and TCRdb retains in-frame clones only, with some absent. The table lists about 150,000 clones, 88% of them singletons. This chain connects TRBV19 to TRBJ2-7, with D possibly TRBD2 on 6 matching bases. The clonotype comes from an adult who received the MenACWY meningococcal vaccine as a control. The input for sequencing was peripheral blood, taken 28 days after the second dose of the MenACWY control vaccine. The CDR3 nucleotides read TGTGCCAGTAGTATAGGTCCTAGCGTCTACGAGCAGTACTTC. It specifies CASSIGPSVYEQYF.